What follows is one T cell receptor (beta chain) and its context. This CDR3 spans 12 amino acids. Germline CDR1 reads SQVTM; CDR2 reads ANQGSEA. With 7 bases clipped from V and 6 bases from J, the junction kept 9 bases outside the gene matches. The data stem from a study of T cells in localized non-small cell lung cancer. The table came from immunoSEQ multiplex PCR; TCRdb's copy has only in-frame clones and leaves some out. The data hold 50,000 to 70,000 clones, with approximately 91% observed a single time. The V call is TRBV29-1, the J call TRBJ2-7; 7 positions match TRBD2. This clonotype was obtained from a man between 40 and 75 years old with stage I lung adenocarcinoma. This sample comprised peripheral blood, obtained before any cancer treatment. The CDR3 region is CSGGEGTGEQYF. The CDR3 nucleotides read TGCAGCGGAGGGGAGGGGACCGGCGAGCAGTACTTC.